A selection of T cell receptor beta chains follows, all from one sample in a study of regulatory T cells in long-lasting Graves disease. Each CDR3 protein is one row after TCRdb ran MiXCR on the multiplex PCR reads. The table has about 450,000 distinct CDR3 sequences, 20% to 25% seen once. Specimen: peripheral blood mononuclear cells (PBMCs), collected when the disease was refractory, from a patient treated with antithyroid drugs. Receptors originate from a female donor with Graves disease. Both conserved end residues are part of each CDR3. D genes are given only for firm matches. A clone size is listed for some rows: how often the clone was seen (once, few, many), or a class if it is expanded.

V gene: TRBV30
J gene: TRBJ2-7
D gene: NA
clone size: NA
CDR3 DNA: TGTGCCTGGAGTGATCGGGGTAAAGAGCAGTACTTC
CDR3 protein: CAWSDRGKEQYF

V gene: TRBV18
J gene: TRBJ1-1
D gene: NA
clone size: many
CDR3 DNA: TGTGCCAGCTCACCGCTACAGGGCCCTGAAGCTTTCTTT
CDR3 protein: CASSPLQGPEAFF

V gene: TRBV6-9
J gene: TRBJ2-2
D gene: TRBD1
clone size: NA
CDR3 DNA: TGTGCCAGCAGTTTGCATACGACAGGGACCACCGGGGAGCTGTTTTTT
CDR3 protein: CASSLHTTGTTGELFF

V gene: TRBV27
J gene: TRBJ2-7
D gene: NA
clone size: many
CDR3 DNA: TGTGCCAGCAGTTCCCATGACAGGTCCAACGAGCAGTACTTC
CDR3 protein: CASSSHDRSNEQYF

V gene: TRBV20-1
J gene: TRBJ1-5
D gene: NA
clone size: NA
CDR3 DNA: TGCAGTGCTAGAGCTGAACAGTATAGCAATCAGCCCCAGCATTTT
CDR3 protein: CSARAEQYSNQPQHF

V gene: TRBV24-1
J gene: TRBJ1-3
D gene: NA
clone size: NA
CDR3 DNA: TGTGCCACCTCCCAGTCTGGAAACACCATATATTTT
CDR3 protein: CATSQSGNTIYF

V gene: TRBV6-2/TRBV6-3
J gene: TRBJ1-6
D gene: NA
clone size: many
CDR3 DNA: TGTGCCAGCAGTTCAAACAGGGCTATCTCACCCCTCCACTTT
CDR3 protein: CASSSNRAISPLHF

V gene: TRBV28
J gene: TRBJ2-7
D gene: TRBD1
clone size: many
CDR3 DNA: TGTGCCAGCAGGACAGGGGGATCCTACGAGCAGTACTTC
CDR3 protein: CASRTGGSYEQYF

V gene: TRBV20-1
J gene: TRBJ2-7
D gene: TRBD2
clone size: NA
CDR3 DNA: TGCAGTGCTAGCGGGAGCGGGAACGAGCAGTACTTC
CDR3 protein: CSASGSGNEQYF

V gene: TRBV28
J gene: TRBJ2-7
D gene: TRBD2
clone size: many
CDR3 DNA: TGTGCCAGCAGTTTAATTTGGCCTAGCGGGAAGACCTCCTACGAGCAGTACTTC
CDR3 protein: CASSLIWPSGKTSYEQYF

V gene: TRBV29-1
J gene: TRBJ1-5
D gene: NA
clone size: many
CDR3 DNA: TGCAGCGTTGAAATTCAGGGTGATCAGCCCCAGCATTTT
CDR3 protein: CSVEIQGDQPQHF

V gene: TRBV6-6
J gene: TRBJ1-1
D gene: TRBD1
clone size: few
CDR3 DNA: TGTGCCAGCAGTTACTCGCCCACAGGGGCCGGAAACACTGAAGCTTTCTTT
CDR3 protein: CASSYSPTGAGNTEAFF

V gene: TRBV5-5
J gene: TRBJ1-1
D gene: TRBD1
clone size: NA
CDR3 DNA: TGTGCCAGCAGCTTGCTTGGCGGGACAGCGTCGGCTGTGATGTACACTGAAGCTTTCTTT
CDR3 protein: CASSLLGGTASAVMYTEAFF

V gene: TRBV3-1
J gene: TRBJ2-2
D gene: NA
clone size: NA
CDR3 DNA: TGTGCCAGCAGCTTCACCAAGGTGGCAGGGTATACCGGGGAGCTGTTTTTT
CDR3 protein: CASSFTKVAGYTGELFF

V gene: TRBV7-2
J gene: TRBJ1-3
D gene: NA
clone size: NA
CDR3 DNA: TGTGCCAGCAGCGACCGACACATCTCTGGAAACACCATATATTTT
CDR3 protein: CASSDRHISGNTIYF

V gene: TRBV12-3/TRBV12-4
J gene: TRBJ1-2
D gene: NA
clone size: few
CDR3 DNA: TGTGCCAGCTTAAACTCAAACTGGGGTGGCTACACCTTC
CDR3 protein: CASLNSNWGGYTF

V gene: TRBV29-1
J gene: TRBJ2-1
D gene: NA
clone size: NA
CDR3 DNA: TGCAGCATCAGCTCCTACAATGAGCAGTTCTTC
CDR3 protein: CSISSYNEQFF

V gene: TRBV4-3
J gene: TRBJ2-7
D gene: NA
clone size: few
CDR3 DNA: TGCGCCAGCAGCCAAGATTGGGGACCCAACTACGAGCAGTACTTC
CDR3 protein: CASSQDWGPNYEQYF

V gene: TRBV28
J gene: TRBJ2-4
D gene: NA
clone size: many
CDR3 DNA: TGTGCCAGCAGTTCGACAGGTGTAGCCAAAAACATTCAGTACTTC
CDR3 protein: CASSSTGVAKNIQYF

V gene: TRBV7-9
J gene: TRBJ2-7
D gene: NA
clone size: many
CDR3 DNA: TGTGCCAGCAGCTCCCCCCTAGCCGTCCACGAGCAGTACTTC
CDR3 protein: CASSSPLAVHEQYF

V gene: TRBV12-3/TRBV12-4
J gene: TRBJ1-2
D gene: TRBD1
clone size: many
CDR3 DNA: TGTGCCAGCAGTTCTGACAGGGGCGTCTATGGCTACACCTTC
CDR3 protein: CASSSDRGVYGYTF

V gene: TRBV20-1
J gene: TRBJ1-1
D gene: NA
clone size: NA
CDR3 DNA: TGCAGTGCTAGAGCGGGGGTATTAAGGGACACTGAAGCTTTCTTT
CDR3 protein: CSARAGVLRDTEAFF

V gene: TRBV20-1
J gene: TRBJ2-6
D gene: TRBD1
clone size: NA
CDR3 DNA: TGCAGTGTCTCACCTACAGGGGCTGGGGCCAACGTCCTGACTTTC
CDR3 protein: CSVSPTGAGANVLTF

V gene: TRBV7-2
J gene: TRBJ1-1
D gene: NA
clone size: NA
CDR3 DNA: TGTGCCAGCAGCCCTCCTGGGCCACTAGCTTTT
CDR3 protein: CASSPPGPLAF